This TCR beta chain stems from a study of T cell responses to AZD1222 COVID-19 vaccine. Overall study findings and caveats: Spike-specific TCRs gained breadth and depth after people received two AZD1222 doses. Nearly half of spike-specific TCRs reportedly target unmutated variant regions.

Note on this clone: Its antigen is undetermined.

Using immunoSEQ multiplex PCR, the repertoire was profiled, and TCRdb retains in-frame clones only, with some absent. The data contain approximately 200,000 clones, around 87% of them singletons. The sample was peripheral blood, taken on day 0 of MenACWY control vaccination. The receptor's source is an adult in good health.

The chain's CDR3 is CASSFGQGTYGYTF. In nucleotides, the CDR3 is TGTGCCAGCAGTTTTGGACAGGGAACCTATGGCTACACCTTC. The chain links TRBV27 to TRBJ1-2, with 8 bases lining up with TRBD1. CDR3 size: 14 residues. Germline CDR1 MNHEY, CDR2 SMNVEV (reference sequence). The V segment lost 3 bases and the J segment 4 bases; nucleotides outside the gene matches: 4.